The next 10 T cell receptor beta chains were all read from a single sample in a study of T cells in Graves' hyperthyroidism and ophthalmopathy (dated by TCRdb to 2018 to 2020). Receptors were amplified or captured by multiplex PCR. The sample was run on an Illumina HiSeq 2000. TCR beta CDR3 regions were amplified from RNA transcripts. The first round of RT-PCR for the TCR CDR3 was performed with the HTBI primer set and the Qiagen OneStep RT-PCR kit. TCRdb reworked the public reads: Q25 trimming with fastp, MiXCR clone assembly, productive beta chains retained. Rows with one shared CDR3 protein collapse into an entry with the most common genes and DNA. This sample is represented by about 260,000 distinct CDR3 sequences; roughly 15% of them were singletons. The ten largest clones represent around 30% of the sample. The sequencing sample was made of blood. The receptors come from a woman between 18 and 29 years old with Graves' ophthalmopathy.

This clonotype was counted at least ten times. This rearrangement joins TRBV9 to TRBJ1-2; the D is unclear. Germline lookup yields CDR1 SGDLS and CDR2 YYNGEE. The V and J ends lost 0 bases and 4 bases respectively, with 10 bases between them. The CDR3 spans 14 residues. The CDR3 is CASSVGASPYGYTF. The CDR3 DNA sequence: TGTGCCAGCAGCGTAGGGGCCAGTCCCTATGGCTACACCTTC.

The rearrangement links TRBV11-1 to TRBJ2-7, with TRBD1 matching 10 bases. Per germline, CDR1 SGHAT and CDR2 FQDESV (reference sequence). CDR3 length: 15 residues. The V and J ends lost 0 bases and 5 bases, in that order; junction bases with no gene match: 4. CDR3 protein: CASSLALTGGDEQYF. CDR3 nucleotides: TGTGCCAGCAGCTTAGCGTTGACAGGGGGCGACGAGCAGTACTTC.

In its sample, this clonotype was seen many times. The chain has TRBV27 and TRBJ1-3; D call uncertain. Germline V lookup: CDR1 MNHEY, CDR2 SMNVEV (reference sequence). There are 12 residues in the CDR3. Between the trimmed V and J ends, which lost 8 bases and 0 bases, there was a span of 5 bases. This CDR3 reads CASGPSGNTIYF. DNA of the CDR3: TGTGCCAGCGGACCCTCTGGAAACACCATATATTTT.

This clonotype has ten or more counts. V usage is TRBV3-1 and J usage is TRBJ1-4, with D unresolved. The CDR3 sequence is 14 residues long. In germline, CDR1 is LGHDT, CDR2 YNNKEL (reference sequence). V was cut by 0 bases and J by 7 bases, with 9 bases left in between. The DNA of the CDR3 is TGTGCCAGCAGCCAAGATCTGGGAGGTGAAAAACTGTTTTTT. Its translation is CASSQDLGGEKLFF.

This clonotype was seen at least ten times. In DNA, the CDR3 is TGTGCCAGCAGTCCCCAAACGGGCGGGAGGGCCCACACCGGGGAGCTGTTTTTT. Amino acid sequence: CASSPQTGGRAHTGELFF. The chain has TRBV2 and TRBJ2-2; 9 nucleotides line up with TRBD2. The CDR3 extends over 18 amino acids. CDR1 is SNHLY, CDR2 FYNNEI, per germline. After removal of 5 bases from V and 3 bases from J, the junction contained 13 bases not matched to a gene. The full variable domain, completed using reference TRBV2 and TRBJ2-2, is EPEVTQTPSHQVTQMGQEVILRCVPISNHLYFYWYRQILGQKVEFLVSFYNNEISEKSEIFDDQFSVERPDGSNFTLKIRSTKLEDSAMYFCASSPQTGGRAHTGELFFGEGSRLTVL.

This clonotype was counted at least ten times. The chain has TRBV6-1 and TRBJ2-7; perhaps TRBD2 as D (6 bases). The CDR3 consists of 14 residues. Germline CDR1 and CDR2: MNHNS and SASEGT. V was pared by 3 bases and J by 1 base, with 10 bases between. The CDR3 region is CASSDFGSSYEQYF. The CDR3 bases are TGTGCCAGCAGTGATTTCGGGAGTTCCTACGAGCAGTACTTC.

The chain couples TRBV6-2 or TRBV6-3 to TRBJ1-1; 8 bases fit TRBD1. Germline V gene sequence: CDR1 MNHEY, CDR2 SVGEGT. Trimming cost V 5 bases and J 6 bases; bases outside gene matches: 5. This CDR3 comprises 13 residues. In DNA, the CDR3 is TGTGCCAGCAGTGCTACAGGGGGATCTGAAGCTTTCTTT. It specifies CASSATGGSEAFF.

The rearrangement uses TRBV7-2 and TRBJ2-7, with a weak D call TRBD1 (6 bases). There are 16 residues in the CDR3. V was pared by 5 bases and J by 4 bases, with 21 bases between. Germline V gene data show CDR1 as SGHTA and CDR2 as FQGNSA. The CDR3 protein is CTSSQKPLGGMYEQYF. For the CDR3, the DNA is TGTACCAGCAGCCAAAAACCTCTAGGGGGTATGTACGAGCAGTACTTC.

This clonotype has more than one count but fewer than ten. One base away lies a much larger clone, so this may be a sequencing read error. The chain is built from TRBV11-1 and TRBJ1-2, with TRBD1 matching over 7 bases. CDR1 is SGHAT and CDR2 is FQDESV in the germline V gene (reference sequence). The CDR3 length is 13 residues. In DNA, the CDR3 is TGTGCCAGCAACTTAAACAGGGGATATGGCTACACCTTC. This codes for CASNLNRGYGYTF.

The rearrangement links TRBV6-1 to TRBJ2-7; a possible D gene is TRBD1 (6 bases). From germline, CDR1 is MNHNS and CDR2 SASEGT. The CDR3 contains 13 residues. The ends were cut back, 5 bases at V and 1 base at J, with 9 bases in the middle. Written as DNA, the CDR3 is TGTGCCAGCAGTTGGACAGAGTCCTACGAGCAGTACTTC. Translation gives CASSWTESYEQYF.